This T cell receptor (beta chain) was documented in a study of T cell repertoires in cytomegalovirus infection. Background on the study: CMV infection and matching HLA type were both indicated by public TCR beta signatures. Study results and limitations: HLA-C-restricted CMV-specific TCR beta clonotypes prevailed in the ex vivo response. Carriers of CMV plus the relevant HLA were identified by cumulative public TCR beta family frequency.

The junction had 11 bases not matched to a gene; V was cut back by 3 bases and J by 8 bases. CDR3 size: 16 residues. Germline assignment: CDR1 LNHDA and CDR2 SQIVND (reference sequence). TCRdb used MiXCR to reprocess the reads, holding one entry per CDR3 protein. The table includes about 830,000 distinct CDR3 sequences, 32% detected once. The table lists this clonotype with a few counts. The target antigen is unknown. This clonotype was obtained from a human donor in good health (CMV status not recorded). Some clones in this sample may be carry-over from other donors' samples. Specimen: cultured CD8+ T cells from PBMCs, collected from culture after CMV antigen stimulation. The chain is built from TRBV19 and TRBJ1-5; 9 positions match TRBD1. CDR3 nucleotides: TGTGCCAGTAGTATCGGGGACAGGGACTTGGGGGAGCCCCAGCATTTT. Protein: CASSIGDRDLGEPQHF.